One sample yielded the 8 T cell receptor beta chains listed below, sequenced in a study of OX40 agonist ivuxolimab in advanced cancers. Sequencing was performed with immunoSEQ multiplex PCR; in TCRdb, only in-frame clones are kept and a portion is missing. The table includes fewer than 80,000 clones, 85% detected once. Material: CD4+ or CD8+ T cells sorted from blood, obtained in a trial of the OX40 agonist ivuxolimab. All receptors come from an adult with an advanced solid tumor such as melanoma, head and neck, liver or kidney cancer.

The chain uses TRBV19 and TRBJ1-1; D unclear. Germline V CDR1 and CDR2: LNHDA, SQIVND (reference sequence). The V end lost 4 bases, the J end lost 1 base, and 16 bases lay between the germline ends. The CDR3 covers 16 residues. The CDR3 reads CASSTGLNWANTEAFF. CDR3 in DNA: TGTGCCAGTAGTACGGGGTTGAATTGGGCGAACACTGAAGCTTTCTTT.

This sequence joins TRBV7-3 and TRBJ2-3, with 8 bases identical to TRBD1. V shed 5 bases and J 6 bases; nucleotides not matched to a gene: 7. This CDR3 region has 14 residues. The germline V gene has CDR1 SGHTA and CDR2 FQGTGA. The CDR3 DNA reads TGTGCCAGCAGCCCCGGACAGGGCTGGGATACGCAGTATTTT. Translating gives CASSPGQGWDTQYF.

About this clone: Germline and junction disagree at one end, which may indicate a read error. The chain is built from TRBV7-9 and TRBJ2-4; tentatively, D is TRBD1 (5 bases). Germline V gene data show CDR1 as SEHNR and CDR2 as FQNEAQ (reference sequence). The CDR3 extends over 13 amino acids. CDR3 nucleotide sequence: TGTGCCAGCAGACGACAGTCCAACAACATTCAGTACTTC. This sequence encodes CASRRQSNNIQYF. Using reference TRBV7-9 and TRBJ2-4 for the parts outside the CDR3, the full variable domain is DTGVSQNPRHKITKRGQNVTFRCDPISEHNRLYWYRQTLGQGPEFLTYFQNEAQLEKSRLLSDRFSAERPKGSFSTLEIQRTEQGDSAMYLCASRRQSNNIQYFGAGTRLSVL.

The chain combines TRBV10-1 with TRBJ2-3; 13 bases line up with TRBD2. Germline CDR1 reads WNHNN; CDR2 reads SYGVQD (reference sequence). J gave up 2 bases and V 5 bases, and 4 bases lay outside the gene matches. The CDR3 runs to 16 residues. CDR3 nucleotide sequence: TGCGCCAGCAGTAGACTAGCGGGAGGTTTCACAGATACGCAGTATTTT. Its translation: CASSRLAGGFTDTQYF.

The gene calls are TRBV29-1 and TRBJ1-4; D not resolved. Germline V CDR1 and CDR2: SQVTM, ANQGSEA. The CDR3 is 13 residues long. V gave up 5 bases and J gave up 5 bases, with 12 bases separating them. The CDR3 region has the DNA TGCAGCGTTTCAGGTTTAGGGAATGAAAAACTGTTTTTT. This encodes CSVSGLGNEKLFF.

The chain employs TRBV5-1 and TRBJ1-1; D perhaps matches TRBD1 (5 bases). Trimming pared 5 bases from V and 0 bases from J, leaving 11 bases between. The CDR3 is 14 residues long. Germline V CDR1 and CDR2: SGHRS, YFSETQ. CDR3 region: CASRLQGLNTEAFF. The CDR3 region has the DNA TGCGCCAGCAGGCTTCAGGGCCTGAACACTGAAGCTTTCTTT.

This chain joins TRBV4-1 and TRBJ1-2, with D maybe TRBD1 (5 bases). CDR1 and CDR2 (germline): MGHRA, YSYEKL. The CDR3 is 13 amino acids. V was shortened by 4 bases and J by 4 bases, with 10 bases between the two germline ends. The CDR3 sequence is CASSRPGRYGYTF. In DNA form, the CDR3 reads TGCGCCAGCAGCCGGCCAGGGCGCTATGGCTACACCTTC.

This chain uses TRBV25-1 with TRBJ2-3; no firm D call. Germline CDR1 MGHDK, CDR2 SYGVNS. V was cut by 2 bases and J by 2 bases, with 11 bases left in between. The CDR3 is made up of 15 amino acids. The CDR3 protein is CASSERIGTTDTQYF. The CDR3 coding sequence is TGTGCCAGCAGTGAACGAATCGGTACCACAGATACGCAGTATTTT. Complete variable domain (other parts from reference TRBV25-1 and TRBJ2-3): EADIYQTPRYLVIGTGKKITLECSQTMGHDKMYWYQQDPGMELHLIHYSYGVNSTEKGDLSSESTVSRIRTEHFPLTLESARPSHTSQYLCASSERIGTTDTQYFGPGTRLTVL.